Described below is a single T cell receptor (beta chain) sequence and its context. Antigen: not known. A single base separates this from a much larger clone, so it may be a read error. Per germline, CDR1 SGHVS and CDR2 FNYEAQ. This CDR3 spans 13 amino acids. The V end was cut by 5 bases, the J end by 7 bases, with 9 bases between. This sample was taken from a study of T cell repertoires in cytomegalovirus infection. Whole-study findings and limits: HLA-C-restricted, CMV-specific TCR beta clonotypes were dominant ex vivo.

Via MiXCR, TCRdb re-called the reads, giving one row per CDR3 protein. The table includes around 450,000 distinct CDR3 sequences, approximately 31% detected once. V usage is TRBV7-6 and J usage is TRBJ1-6; D possibly corresponds to TRBD1 (5 bases). Sequencing was carried out using PBMCs. The sequence derives from a human donor in good health (CMV status not recorded). Some clones in this sample may be carry-over from other donors' samples. The CDR3 DNA follows: TGTGCCAGCAGCGCCAGGGCAAATTCACCCCTCCACTTT. This encodes CASSARANSPLHF. The complete variable domain, with remaining parts taken from reference TRBV7-6 and TRBJ1-6, reads GAGVSQSPRYKVTKRGQDVALRCDPISGHVSLYWYRQALGQGPEFLTYFNYEAQQDKSGLPNDRFSAERPEGSISTLTIQRTEQRDSAMYRCASSARANSPLHFGNGTRLTVT.